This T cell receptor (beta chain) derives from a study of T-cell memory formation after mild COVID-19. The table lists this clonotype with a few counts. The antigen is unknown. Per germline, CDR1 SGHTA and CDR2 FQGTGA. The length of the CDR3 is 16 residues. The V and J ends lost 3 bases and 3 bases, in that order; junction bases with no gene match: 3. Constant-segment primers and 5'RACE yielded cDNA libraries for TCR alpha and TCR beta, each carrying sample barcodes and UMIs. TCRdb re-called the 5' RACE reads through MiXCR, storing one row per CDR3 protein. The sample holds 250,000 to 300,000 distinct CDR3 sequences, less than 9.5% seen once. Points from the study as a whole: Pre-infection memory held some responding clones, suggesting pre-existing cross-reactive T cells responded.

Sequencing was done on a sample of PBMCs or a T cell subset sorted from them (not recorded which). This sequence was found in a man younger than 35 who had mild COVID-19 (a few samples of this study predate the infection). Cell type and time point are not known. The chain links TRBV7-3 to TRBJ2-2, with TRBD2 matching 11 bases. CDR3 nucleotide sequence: TGTGCCAGCAGCTTGACTAGCGGGGCGTACACCGGGGAGCTGTTTTTT. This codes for CASSLTSGAYTGELFF. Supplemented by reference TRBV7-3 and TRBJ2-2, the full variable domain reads GAGVSQTPSNKVTEKGKYVELRCDPISGHTALYWYRQSLGQGPEFLIYFQGTGAADDSGLPNDRFFAVRPEGSVSTLKIQRTERGDSAVYLCASSLTSGAYTGELFFGEGSRLTVL.